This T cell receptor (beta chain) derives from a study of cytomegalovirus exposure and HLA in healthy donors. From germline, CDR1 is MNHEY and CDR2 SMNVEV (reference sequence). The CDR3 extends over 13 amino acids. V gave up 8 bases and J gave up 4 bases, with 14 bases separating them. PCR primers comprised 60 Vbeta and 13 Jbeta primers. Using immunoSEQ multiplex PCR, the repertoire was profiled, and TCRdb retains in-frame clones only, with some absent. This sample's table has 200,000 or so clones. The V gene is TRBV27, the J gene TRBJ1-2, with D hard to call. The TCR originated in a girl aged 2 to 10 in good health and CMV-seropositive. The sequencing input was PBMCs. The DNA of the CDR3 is TGTGCCAGCGCCTTACACCTCTCCTATGGCTACACCTTC. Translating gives CASALHLSYGYTF.